Below, 10 T cell receptor beta chains from the same sample are listed, as sequenced in a study of regulatory T cells in long-lasting Graves disease. With iRepertoire HTBI primers and Arm-PCR of CDR3 regions, TCR beta libraries were built. TCRdb re-called the multiplex PCR reads through MiXCR, storing one row per CDR3 protein. This sample has 350,000 to 550,000 distinct CDR3 sequences, with roughly 15% found just once. Documented time point: newly diagnosed GD, antithyroid drugs for less than 3 months. The TCR library was made from RNA that had been extracted from PBMCs in TRIzol. This same sample was also part of a study on T cells in Graves' hyperthyroidism and ophthalmopathy.

The sample in question was peripheral blood mononuclear cells (PBMCs), obtained at new diagnosis, from a patient treated with antithyroid drugs. Source of these receptors: a woman under 30 with Graves disease.

This clonotype was counted between two and nine times. The chain recombines TRBV11-2 with TRBJ1-2; 7 positions agree with TRBD1. With 5 bases clipped from V and 8 bases from J, the junction kept 8 bases outside the gene matches. Germline-derived CDR1 and CDR2 are SGHAT and FQNNGV. This CDR3 is 13 amino acids long. CDR3 amino acids: CASSLSGTAGYTF. CDR3 in DNA: TGTGCCAGCAGCCTAAGTGGGACAGCGGGCTACACCTTC.

This clonotype came up many times. The chain uses TRBV7-2 and TRBJ2-1; 12 nucleotides agree with TRBD2. This CDR3 contains 18 residues. Germline V gene lookup returns CDR1 SGHTA and CDR2 FQGNSA. Trimming removed 5 bases from V and 0 bases from J; junction bases left unmatched: 8. The CDR3 DNA reads TGTGCCAGCAGCCTCCGACTAGCGGGGGATAGCTCCTACAATGAGCAGTTCTTC. Protein sequence: CASSLRLAGDSSYNEQFF. The full variable domain, its missing parts supplied by reference TRBV7-2 and TRBJ2-1, is GAGVSQSPSNKVTEKGKDVELRCDPISGHTALYWYRQSLGQGLEFLIYFQGNSAPDKSGLPSDRFSAERTGGSVSTLTIQRTQQEDSAVYLCASSLRLAGDSSYNEQFFGPGTRLTVL.

The CDR3 region is CASSRGLAGGPGELFF. CDR3 coding DNA: TGTGCCAGCAGTCGTGGACTAGCGGGAGGACCCGGGGAGCTGTTTTTT. The chain couples TRBV14 to TRBJ2-2, with TRBD2 identical over 14 bases. Germline V gene sequence: CDR1 SGHDN, CDR2 FVKESK. This CDR3 region has 16 residues. V shed 6 bases and J 6 bases; nucleotides not matched to a gene: 6. The full variable domain, its missing parts supplied by reference TRBV14 and TRBJ2-2, is EAGVTQFPSHSVIEKGQTVTLRCDPISGHDNLYWYRRVMGKEIKFLLHFVKESKQDESGMPNNRFLAERTGGTYSTLKVQPAELEDSGVYFCASSRGLAGGPGELFFGEGSRLTVL.

The sample holds many counts of this clonotype. The gene calls are TRBV28 and TRBJ2-5; 11 nucleotides agree with TRBD1. Germline CDR1 and CDR2: MDHEN and SYDVKM. CDR3 length: 16 amino acids. With 4 bases clipped from V and 5 bases from J, the junction kept 9 bases outside the gene matches. The CDR3 region has the DNA TGTGCCAGCAGTTGGACAGGGGGCGATACAATGGAGACCCAGTACTTC. It codes for CASSWTGGDTMETQYF. Together with reference TRBV28 and TRBJ2-5, the CDR3 gives the full variable domain: DVKVTQSSRYLVKRTGEKVFLECVQDMDHENMFWYRQDPGLGLRLIYFSYDVKMKEKGDIPEGYSVSREKKERFSLILESASTNQTSMYLCASSWTGGDTMETQYFGPGTRLLVL.

This clonotype was observed many times. The chain uses TRBV12-3 or TRBV12-4 and TRBJ2-7; 7 bases fit TRBD1. V trimming: 4 bases; J trimming: 2 bases; junction bases outside the gene matches: 5. The CDR3 sequence is 14 residues long. The CDR3 coding sequence is TGTGCCAGCAGTTGGCCAGGGGGTACCTACGAGCAGTACTTC. This encodes CASSWPGGTYEQYF.

Only a few counts were recorded for this clonotype. This clone may be a read error of a much larger clone one base away. The chain combines TRBV12-3 or TRBV12-4 with TRBJ2-3; D not resolved. The CDR3 extends over 13 amino acids. Here the CDR3 DNA reads TGTACCAGCAGTTTTTACGGGACAGATACGCAGTATTTT. This sequence encodes CTSSFYGTDTQYF.

The chain recombines TRBV12-3 or TRBV12-4 with TRBJ2-7, with TRBD2 identical over 9 bases. This CDR3 is 14 amino acids long. The junction had 6 bases not matched to a gene; V was cut back by 7 bases and J by 2 bases. In nucleotides, the CDR3 is TGTGCCAGCACCTCCGGGACTAGCCCCTACGAGCAGTACTTC. It is translated as CASTSGTSPYEQYF.

This clonotype was recorded at least ten times. The CDR3 region has the DNA TGTGCCAATCGGGGACAGTTTATATACGAGCAGTACTTC. It yields the protein CANRGQFIYEQYF. This rearrangement joins TRBV2 to TRBJ2-7; 7 bases are a match to TRBD1. The CDR3 contains 13 residues. The V and J ends lost 10 bases and 4 bases, in that order; junction bases with no gene match: 10. Germline-derived CDR1 and CDR2 are SNHLY and FYNNEI.

This clonotype was detected many times. This chain joins TRBV12-3 or TRBV12-4 and TRBJ2-5; 10 positions match TRBD1. V dropped 5 bases and J dropped 4; count of bases not matched to a gene: 7. The CDR3 is made up of 15 amino acids. The CDR3, as DNA: TGTGCCAGCAGTCCCGGACAGGGGGGGCGAGAGACCCAGTACTTC. This translates into CASSPGQGGRETQYF.

For this clonotype: A much larger clone differs by one base, so this may be a read error. The rearrangement uses TRBV7-6 and TRBJ2-3; 10 nucleotides agree with TRBD2. V shed 1 base and J 4 bases; nucleotides not matched to a gene: 5. This CDR3 region has 16 residues. CDR1 SGHVS and CDR2 FNYEAQ come from the germline V gene. CDR3 protein: CASSLGSGRASDTQYF. The CDR3 nucleotides read TGTGCCAGCAGCTTAGGCAGCGGGAGGGCCTCAGATACGCAGTATTTT.